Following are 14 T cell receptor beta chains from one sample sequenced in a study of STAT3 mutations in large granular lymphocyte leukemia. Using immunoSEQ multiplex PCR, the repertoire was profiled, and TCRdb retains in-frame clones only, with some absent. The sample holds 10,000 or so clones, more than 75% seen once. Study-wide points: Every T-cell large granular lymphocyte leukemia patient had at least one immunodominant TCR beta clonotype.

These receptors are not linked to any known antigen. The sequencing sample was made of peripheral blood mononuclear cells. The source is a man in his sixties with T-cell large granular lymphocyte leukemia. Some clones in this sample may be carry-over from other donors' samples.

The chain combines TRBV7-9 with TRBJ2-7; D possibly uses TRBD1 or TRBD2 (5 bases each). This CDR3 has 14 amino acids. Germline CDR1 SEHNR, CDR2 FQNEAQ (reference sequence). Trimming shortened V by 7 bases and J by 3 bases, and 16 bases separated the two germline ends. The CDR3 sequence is CASIPLGPSYEQYF. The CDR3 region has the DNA TGTGCCAGCATCCCCCTGGGACCAAGCTACGAGCAGTACTTC.

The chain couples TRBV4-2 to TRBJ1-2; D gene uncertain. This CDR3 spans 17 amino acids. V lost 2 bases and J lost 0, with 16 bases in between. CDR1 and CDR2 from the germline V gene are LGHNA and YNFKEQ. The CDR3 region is CASSQTSSRVANYGYTF. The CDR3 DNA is TGTGCCAGCAGCCAAACATCAAGTCGGGTTGCTAACTATGGCTACACCTTC.

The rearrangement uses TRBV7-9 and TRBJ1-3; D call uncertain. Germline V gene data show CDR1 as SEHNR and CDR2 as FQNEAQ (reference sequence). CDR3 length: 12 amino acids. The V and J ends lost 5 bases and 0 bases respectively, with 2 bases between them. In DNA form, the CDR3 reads TGTGCCAGCAGCCCCTCTGGAAACACCATATATTTT. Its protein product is CASSPSGNTIYF.

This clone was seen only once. The CDR3 DNA is TGTGCCAGCAGCCAAGAGACCCAGTACTTC. This sequence encodes CASSQETQYF. The rearrangement links TRBV7-2 to TRBJ2-5, with D unclear. In germline, CDR1 is SGHTA, CDR2 FQGNSA. The CDR3 extends over 10 amino acids. Trimming cost V 5 bases and J 2 bases, with 0 bases left between them. Based on the CDR3 plus reference TRBV7-2 and TRBJ2-5, the full variable domain is GAGVSQSPSNKVTEKGKDVELRCDPISGHTALYWYRQSLGQGLEFLIYFQGNSAPDKSGLPSDRFSAERTGGSVSTLTIQRTQQEDSAVYLCASSQETQYFGPGTRLLVL.

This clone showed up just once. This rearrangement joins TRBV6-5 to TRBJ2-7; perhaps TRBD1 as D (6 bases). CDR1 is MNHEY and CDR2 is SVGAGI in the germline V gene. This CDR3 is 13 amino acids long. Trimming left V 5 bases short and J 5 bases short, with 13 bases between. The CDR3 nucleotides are TGTGCCAGCAGTAACCGGGACATCAACGAGCAGTACTTC. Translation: CASSNRDINEQYF.

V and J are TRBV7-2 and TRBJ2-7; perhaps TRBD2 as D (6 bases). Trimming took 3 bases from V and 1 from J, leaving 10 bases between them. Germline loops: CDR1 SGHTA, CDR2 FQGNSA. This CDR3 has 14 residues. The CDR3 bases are TGTGCCAGCAGCTTTAGCGGAGGTTCCTACGAGCAGTACTTC. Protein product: CASSFSGGSYEQYF. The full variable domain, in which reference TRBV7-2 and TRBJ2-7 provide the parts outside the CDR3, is GAGVSQSPSNKVTEKGKDVELRCDPISGHTALYWYRQSLGQGLEFLIYFQGNSAPDKSGLPSDRFSAERTGGSVSTLTIQRTQQEDSAVYLCASSFSGGSYEQYFGPGTRLTVT.

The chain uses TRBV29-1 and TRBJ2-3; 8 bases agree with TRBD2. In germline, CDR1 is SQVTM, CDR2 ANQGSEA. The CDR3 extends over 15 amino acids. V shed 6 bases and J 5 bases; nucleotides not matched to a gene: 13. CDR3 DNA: TGCAGCGTCCCTAAAGGGTGGCTAGCGGGAGATACGCAGTATTTT. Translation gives CSVPKGWLAGDTQYF.

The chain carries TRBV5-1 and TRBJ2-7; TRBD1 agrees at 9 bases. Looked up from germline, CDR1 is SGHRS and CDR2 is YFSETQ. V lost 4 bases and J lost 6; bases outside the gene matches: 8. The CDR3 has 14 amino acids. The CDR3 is CASSGGQGGIEQYF. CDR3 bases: TGCGCCAGCAGCGGGGGACAGGGTGGGATCGAGCAGTACTTC. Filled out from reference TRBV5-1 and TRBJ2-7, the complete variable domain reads KAGVTQTPRYLIKTRGQQVTLSCSPISGHRSVSWYQQTPGQGLQFLFEYFSETQRNKGNFPGRFSGRQFSNSRSEMNVSTLELGDSALYLCASSGGQGGIEQYFGPGTRLTVT.

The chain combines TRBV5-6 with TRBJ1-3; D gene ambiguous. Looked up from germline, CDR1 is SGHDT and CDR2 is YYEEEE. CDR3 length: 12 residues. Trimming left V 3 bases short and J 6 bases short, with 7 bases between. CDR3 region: CASSSTENTIYF. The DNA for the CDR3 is TGTGCCAGCAGCTCTACAGAAAACACCATATATTTT. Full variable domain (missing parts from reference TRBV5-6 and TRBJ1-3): DAGVTQSPTHLIKTRGQQVTLRCSPKSGHDTVSWYQQALGQGPQFIFQYYEEEERQRGNFPDRFSGHQFPNYSSELNVNALLLGDSALYLCASSSTENTIYFGEGSWLTVV.

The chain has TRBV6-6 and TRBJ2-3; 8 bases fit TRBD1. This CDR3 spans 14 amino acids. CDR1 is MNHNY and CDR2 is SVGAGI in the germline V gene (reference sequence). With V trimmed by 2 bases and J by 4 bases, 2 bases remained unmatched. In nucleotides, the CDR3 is TGTGCCAGCAGTTACGGCAGGGGGCCAGATACGCAGTATTTT. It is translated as CASSYGRGPDTQYF.

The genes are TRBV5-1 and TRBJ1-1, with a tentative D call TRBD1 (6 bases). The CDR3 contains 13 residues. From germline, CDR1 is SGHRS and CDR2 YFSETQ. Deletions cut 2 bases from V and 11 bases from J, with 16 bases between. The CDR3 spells CASSLGGHAHAFF. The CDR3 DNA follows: TGCGCCAGCAGCTTAGGGGGTCATGCTCACGCTTTCTTT.

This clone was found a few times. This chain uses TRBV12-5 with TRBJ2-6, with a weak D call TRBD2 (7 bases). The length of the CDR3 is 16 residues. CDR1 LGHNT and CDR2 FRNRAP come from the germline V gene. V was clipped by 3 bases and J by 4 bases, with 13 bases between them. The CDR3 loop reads CASGFGGASGANVLTF. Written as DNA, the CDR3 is TGTGCTAGTGGTTTTGGGGGGGCGAGCGGGGCCAACGTCCTGACTTTC.

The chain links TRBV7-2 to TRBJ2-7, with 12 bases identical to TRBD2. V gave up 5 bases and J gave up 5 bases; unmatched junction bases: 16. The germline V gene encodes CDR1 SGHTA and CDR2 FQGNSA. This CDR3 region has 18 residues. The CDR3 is CASSLTTSGRPRNHEQYF. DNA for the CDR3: TGTGCCAGCAGCCTTACGACTAGCGGGAGACCGAGGAACCACGAGCAGTACTTC.

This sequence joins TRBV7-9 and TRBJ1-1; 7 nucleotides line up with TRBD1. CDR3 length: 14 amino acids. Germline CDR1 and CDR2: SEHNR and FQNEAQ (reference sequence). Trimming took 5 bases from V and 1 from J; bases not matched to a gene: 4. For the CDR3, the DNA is TGTGCCAGCAGCCCAAGGACAGGGAACACTGAAGCTTTCTTT. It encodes CASSPRTGNTEAFF.